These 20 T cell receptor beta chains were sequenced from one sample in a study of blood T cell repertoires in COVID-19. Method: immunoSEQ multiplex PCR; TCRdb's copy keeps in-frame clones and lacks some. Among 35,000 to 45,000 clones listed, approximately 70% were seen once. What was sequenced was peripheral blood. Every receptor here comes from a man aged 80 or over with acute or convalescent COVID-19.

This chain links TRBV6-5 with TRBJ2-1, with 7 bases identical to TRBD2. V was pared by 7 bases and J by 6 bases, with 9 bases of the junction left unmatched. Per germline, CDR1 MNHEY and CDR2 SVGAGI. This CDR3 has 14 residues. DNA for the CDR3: TGTGCCAGCACCGCAATCGGGGGGTCCAATGAGCAGTTCTTC. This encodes CASTAIGGSNEQFF.

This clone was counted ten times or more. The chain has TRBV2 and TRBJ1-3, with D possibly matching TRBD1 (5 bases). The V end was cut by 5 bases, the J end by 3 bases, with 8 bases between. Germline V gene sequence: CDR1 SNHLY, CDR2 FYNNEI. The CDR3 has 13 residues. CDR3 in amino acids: CASSSDSGNTIYF. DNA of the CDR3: TGTGCCAGCAGTTCCGACAGTGGAAACACCATATATTTT.

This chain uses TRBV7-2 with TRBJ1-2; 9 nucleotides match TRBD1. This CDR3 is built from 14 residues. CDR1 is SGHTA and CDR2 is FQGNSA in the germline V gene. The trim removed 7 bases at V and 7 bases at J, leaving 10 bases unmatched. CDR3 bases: TGTGCCAGCATTGAGGGACAGGGAAGAGGTGGCTACACCTTC. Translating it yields CASIEGQGRGGYTF.

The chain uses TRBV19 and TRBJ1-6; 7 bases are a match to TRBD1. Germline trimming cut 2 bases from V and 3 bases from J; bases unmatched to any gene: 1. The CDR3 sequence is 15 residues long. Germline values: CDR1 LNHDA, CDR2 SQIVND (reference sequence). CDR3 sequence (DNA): TGTGCCAGTAGTATACGGGACAGCTATAATTCACCCCTCCACTTT. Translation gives CASSIRDSYNSPLHF.

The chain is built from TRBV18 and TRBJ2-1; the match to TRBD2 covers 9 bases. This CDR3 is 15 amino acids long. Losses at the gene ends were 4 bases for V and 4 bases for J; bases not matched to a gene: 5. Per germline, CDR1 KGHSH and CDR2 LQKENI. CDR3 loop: CASSRSSGTYNEQFF. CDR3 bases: TGTGCCAGCTCACGGTCTAGCGGGACTTACAATGAGCAGTTCTTC.

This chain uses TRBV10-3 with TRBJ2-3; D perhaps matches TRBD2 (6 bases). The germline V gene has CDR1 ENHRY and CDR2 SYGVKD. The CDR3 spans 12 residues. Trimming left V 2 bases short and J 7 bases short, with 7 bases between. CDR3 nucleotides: TGTGCCATCAGTGAGCGGGGGAATACGCAGTATTTT. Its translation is CAISERGNTQYF.

The CDR3, as DNA: TGTGCCAGCAGCTTTAGCTTATACACCGGGGAGCTGTTTTTT. This gives the protein CASSFSLYTGELFF. The V call is TRBV7-9, the J call TRBJ2-2, with unresolved D. Germline CDR1 SEHNR, CDR2 FQNEAQ (reference sequence). V was clipped by 3 bases and J by 3 bases, with 8 bases between them. The CDR3 runs to 14 residues.

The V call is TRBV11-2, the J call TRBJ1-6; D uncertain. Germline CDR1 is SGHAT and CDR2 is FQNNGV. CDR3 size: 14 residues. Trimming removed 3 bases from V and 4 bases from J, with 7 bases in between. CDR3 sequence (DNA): TGTGCCAGCAGCTTCGAGCCTTATAATTCACCCCTCCACTTT. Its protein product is CASSFEPYNSPLHF. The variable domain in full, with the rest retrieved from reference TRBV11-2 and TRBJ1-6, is EAGVAQSPRYKIIEKRQSVAFWCNPISGHATLYWYQQILGQGPKLLIQFQNNGVVDDSQLPKDRFSAERLKGVDSTLKIQPAKLEDSAVYLCASSFEPYNSPLHFGNGTRLTVT.

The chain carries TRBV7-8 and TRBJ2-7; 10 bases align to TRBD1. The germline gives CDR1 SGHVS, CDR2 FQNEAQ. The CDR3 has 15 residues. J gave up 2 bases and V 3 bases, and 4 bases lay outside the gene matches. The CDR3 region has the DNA TGTGCCAGCAGCTTCGGAGGGACAGGGGCCTACGAGCAGTACTTC. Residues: CASSFGGTGAYEQYF.

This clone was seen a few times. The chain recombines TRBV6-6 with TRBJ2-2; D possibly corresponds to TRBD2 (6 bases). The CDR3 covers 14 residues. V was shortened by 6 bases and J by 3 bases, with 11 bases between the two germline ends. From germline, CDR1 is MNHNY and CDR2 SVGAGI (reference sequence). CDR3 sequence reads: CASRMRDHTGELFF. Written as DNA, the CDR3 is TGTGCCAGCAGAATGCGGGACCACACCGGGGAGCTGTTTTTT.

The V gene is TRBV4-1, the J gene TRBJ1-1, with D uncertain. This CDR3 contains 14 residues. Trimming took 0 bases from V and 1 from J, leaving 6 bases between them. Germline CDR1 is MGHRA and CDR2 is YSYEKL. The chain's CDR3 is CASSQDEANTEAFF. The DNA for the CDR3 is TGCGCCAGCAGCCAAGATGAGGCGAACACTGAAGCTTTCTTT.

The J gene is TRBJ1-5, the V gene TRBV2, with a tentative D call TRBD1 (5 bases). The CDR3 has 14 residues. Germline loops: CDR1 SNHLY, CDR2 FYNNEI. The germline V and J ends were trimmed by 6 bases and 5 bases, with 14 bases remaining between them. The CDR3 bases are TGTGCCAGCAGCCCCGCAGTAGGGGATCAGCCCCAGCATTTT. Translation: CASSPAVGDQPQHF.

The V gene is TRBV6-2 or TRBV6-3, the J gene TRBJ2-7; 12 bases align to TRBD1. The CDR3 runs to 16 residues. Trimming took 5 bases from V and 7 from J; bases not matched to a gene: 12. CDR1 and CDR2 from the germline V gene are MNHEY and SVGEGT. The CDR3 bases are TGTGCCAGCAGTGCCGCGGCGGGACAGGGGGCGGGGGAGCAGTACTTC. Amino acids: CASSAAAGQGAGEQYF.

CDR3 sequence (DNA): TGTGCCACCATAGGGTCCAGGGGTTTCAAGTACGAGCAGTACTTC. Protein product: CATIGSRGFKYEQYF. The chain carries TRBV6-6 and TRBJ2-7; the D gene is possibly TRBD1 (6 bases). There are 15 residues in the CDR3. Germline lookup yields CDR1 MNHNY and CDR2 SVGAGI (reference sequence). The ends were cut back, 10 bases at V and 4 bases at J, with 23 bases in the middle.

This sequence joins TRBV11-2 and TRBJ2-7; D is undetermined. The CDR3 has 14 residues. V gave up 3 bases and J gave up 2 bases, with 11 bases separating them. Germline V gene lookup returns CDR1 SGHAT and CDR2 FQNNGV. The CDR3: CASSFNRDTYEQYF. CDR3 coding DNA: TGTGCCAGCAGCTTTAACAGAGATACCTACGAGCAGTACTTC.

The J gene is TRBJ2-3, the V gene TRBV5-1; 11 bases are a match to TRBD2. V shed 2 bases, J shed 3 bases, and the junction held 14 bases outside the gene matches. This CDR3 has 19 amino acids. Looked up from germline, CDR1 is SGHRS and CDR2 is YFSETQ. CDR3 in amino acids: CASSFAPVAGGRTTDTQYF. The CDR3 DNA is TGCGCCAGCAGCTTCGCCCCGGTAGCGGGAGGGCGAACGACAGATACGCAGTATTTT.

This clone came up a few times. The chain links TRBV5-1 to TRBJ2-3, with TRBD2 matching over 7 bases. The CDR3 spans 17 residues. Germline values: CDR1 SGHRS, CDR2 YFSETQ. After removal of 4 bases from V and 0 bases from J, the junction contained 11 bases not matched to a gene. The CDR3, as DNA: TGCGCCAGCAGCGCCGCCCTTAGCGGGTTTAGCACAGATACGCAGTATTTT. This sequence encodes CASSAALSGFSTDTQYF.

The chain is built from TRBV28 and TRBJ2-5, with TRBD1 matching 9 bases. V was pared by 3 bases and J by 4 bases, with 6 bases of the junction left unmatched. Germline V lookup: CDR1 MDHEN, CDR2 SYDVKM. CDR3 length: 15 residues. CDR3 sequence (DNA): TGTGCCAGCAGTTTCACAGGGGGCTGGGGAGAGACCCAGTACTTC. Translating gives CASSFTGGWGETQYF.

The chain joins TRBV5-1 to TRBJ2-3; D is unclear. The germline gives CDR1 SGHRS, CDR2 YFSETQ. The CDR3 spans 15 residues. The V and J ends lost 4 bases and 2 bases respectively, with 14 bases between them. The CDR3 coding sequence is TGCGCCAGCAGCCGCTCGGAGCTTTCCACAGATACGCAGTATTTT. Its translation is CASSRSELSTDTQYF.

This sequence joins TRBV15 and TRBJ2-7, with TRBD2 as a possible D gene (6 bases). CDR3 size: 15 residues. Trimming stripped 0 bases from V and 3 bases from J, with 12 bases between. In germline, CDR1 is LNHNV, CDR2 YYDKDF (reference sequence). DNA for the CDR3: TGTGCCACCAGCAGAGATGGGGTCGGGAGCTACGAGCAGTACTTC. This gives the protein CATSRDGVGSYEQYF.